This T cell receptor beta chain was identified during a study of long-term antiretroviral therapy in people with HIV. Study-wide findings and caveats: Information on adherence, resistance and therapy changes was unavailable. Controls exceeded HIV repertoires in CDR3 length range.

Comments on this clone: Its target is unknown.

Survey-level immunoSEQ v3.0 assays were run. For each individual sample, sequencing targeted roughly 40,000-55,000 T-cell genomes. Measured with immunoSEQ multiplex PCR; TCRdb has only the in-frame clones, and not every one. The top ten clones hold approximately 8.4% of a sample with about 24,000 clones, 87% of them seen once. The CDR3 loop spans 13 amino acids. Looked up from germline, CDR1 is SGHRS and CDR2 is YFSETQ. V lost 0 bases and J lost 4, with 7 bases in between. The United States was where all participants with HIV were treated. The chain couples TRBV5-1 to TRBJ2-5; D possibly corresponds to TRBD2 (5 bases). The source material was unsorted PBMCs, sampled 1.8 years before starting antiretroviral therapy. This sequence was found in a man aged 45 to 65 with HIV. In DNA, the CDR3 is TGCGCCAGCAGCTTGGTTGGAGGAGAGACCCAGTACTTC. The encoded protein is CASSLVGGETQYF.